These 27 T cell receptor beta chains were all obtained from the same sample, sequenced in a study of T cells in Graves' hyperthyroidism and ophthalmopathy. Using RNA transcripts as the source, TCR beta CDR3 regions were amplified. When the TCR CDR3 underwent first-round RT-PCR, the HTBI primer set was used. Each CDR3 protein gets one entry after TCRdb re-called the multiplex PCR reads with MiXCR. The data show around 240,000 distinct CDR3 sequences, over 15% seen once. Input material: blood. The receptors shown here come from a woman aged 18-30 years with Graves' ophthalmopathy.

This clonotype has a count of ten or more. The chain combines TRBV20-1 with TRBJ2-3; D is ambiguous. Per the germline V gene, CDR1 is DFQATT and CDR2 is SNEGSKA (reference sequence). V lost 5 bases to trimming and J lost 2 bases, with 11 bases between them. This CDR3 has 13 amino acids. The CDR3 here is CSAPWSFTDTQYF. DNA for the CDR3: TGCAGTGCTCCCTGGTCTTTCACAGATACGCAGTATTTT.

The V gene is TRBV28, the J gene TRBJ2-3, with 7 nucleotides matching TRBD2. CDR3 length: 15 residues. CDR1 and CDR2 (germline): MDHEN, SYDVKM. Germline trimming cut 3 bases from V and 2 bases from J; bases unmatched to any gene: 5. The CDR3 here is CASSFRAGVTDTQYF. CDR3 bases: TGTGCCAGCAGTTTTAGGGCGGGGGTCACAGATACGCAGTATTTT. Drawing the rest from reference TRBV28 and TRBJ2-3, the complete variable domain is DVKVTQSSRYLVKRTGEKVFLECVQDMDHENMFWYRQDPGLGLRLIYFSYDVKMKEKGDIPEGYSVSREKKERFSLILESASTNQTSMYLCASSFRAGVTDTQYFGPGTRLTVL.

This clonotype was seen many times. The chain joins TRBV7-3 to TRBJ1-1; weak D call: TRBD1 (5 bases). This CDR3 spans 13 amino acids. Trimming took off 2 bases at V and 5 bases at J, with 9 bases between the two ends. Germline CDR1 SGHTA, CDR2 FQGTGA. The CDR3 DNA reads TGTGCCAGCAGCTTATACAAGGGGACTGAAGCTTTCTTT. Protein product: CASSLYKGTEAFF.

This clonotype was detected many times. The rearrangement links TRBV12-5 to TRBJ2-7; D unresolved. Germline assignment: CDR1 LGHNT and CDR2 FRNRAP. The CDR3 runs to 16 residues. Trimming shortened V by 6 bases and J by 2 bases, and 20 bases separated the two germline ends. The CDR3 loop reads CASGFGQLSPAYEQYF. The CDR3, as DNA: TGTGCTAGTGGCTTCGGCCAGCTAAGTCCGGCCTACGAGCAGTACTTC.

This clonotype was observed a few times. V is TRBV28 and J is TRBJ2-1; 14 nucleotides match TRBD2. Germline-derived CDR1 and CDR2 are MDHEN and SYDVKM. The CDR3 totals 17 residues. J gave up 9 bases and V 7 bases, and 14 bases lay outside the gene matches. DNA for the CDR3: TGTGCCAGCAACCCAACGGTGAGGACTAGCGGGAGGATTGAGCAGTTCTTC. It translates to CASNPTVRTSGRIEQFF.

J is TRBJ2-7 and V is TRBV5-6, with D tentatively TRBD2 (5 bases). Germline CDR1 SGHDT, CDR2 YYEEEE. The CDR3 extends over 14 amino acids. Trimming removed 2 bases from V and 3 bases from J, with 12 bases in between. The DNA for the CDR3 is TGTGCCAGCAGCTTCCAAGGTGAGGGCTACGAGCAGTACTTC. Its translation is CASSFQGEGYEQYF.

This clonotype was detected ten times or more. The rearrangement uses TRBV30 and TRBJ2-7, with D possibly called TRBD1 or TRBD2 (5 bases each). This CDR3 has 13 residues. Germline V lookup: CDR1 GTSNPN, CDR2 SVGIG (reference sequence). With 3 bases removed from V and 0 bases from J, the gap between germline ends came to 9 bases. CDR3: CAWRGDSSYEQYF. The CDR3 region has the DNA TGTGCCTGGAGGGGGGATAGCTCCTACGAGCAGTACTTC. Supplemented by reference TRBV30 and TRBJ2-7, the full variable domain reads SQTIHQWPATLVQPVGSPLSLECTVEGTSNPNLYWYRQAAGRGLQLLFYSVGIGQISSEVPQNLSASRPQDRQFILSSKKLLLSDSGFYLCAWRGDSSYEQYFGPGTRLTVT.

This clonotype was picked up many times. The chain is built from TRBV9 and TRBJ2-5, with D possibly called TRBD1 or TRBD2 (5 bases each). Germline lookup yields CDR1 SGDLS and CDR2 YYNGEE. This CDR3 comprises 16 residues. The V end was cut by 4 bases, the J end by 1 base, with 17 bases between. This CDR3 is CASSPGTGSLQETQYF. The DNA of the CDR3 is TGTGCCAGCAGCCCGGGGACCGGATCCCTCCAAGAGACCCAGTACTTC.

In this sample, this clonotype turned up many times. V and J are TRBV2 and TRBJ2-3; TRBD2 aligns across 10 bases. The CDR3 covers 16 residues. V shed 3 bases and J 2 bases; nucleotides not matched to a gene: 5. Germline CDR1 and CDR2: SNHLY and FYNNEI. The CDR3 sequence is CASSEGSGGNTDTQYF. In DNA form, the CDR3 reads TGTGCCAGCAGTGAGGGTAGCGGGGGGAACACAGATACGCAGTATTTT. The variable domain in full, with the rest retrieved from reference TRBV2 and TRBJ2-3, is EPEVTQTPSHQVTQMGQEVILRCVPISNHLYFYWYRQILGQKVEFLVSFYNNEISEKSEIFDDQFSVERPDGSNFTLKIRSTKLEDSAMYFCASSEGSGGNTDTQYFGPGTRLTVL.

This clonotype was counted ten times or more. A much bigger clone sits one base away, suggesting this may be a read error. The gene calls are TRBV28 and TRBJ2-3; D ambiguous. The V gene's germline CDR1 is MDHEN and CDR2 SYDVKM. This CDR3 is built from 13 residues. As DNA, the CDR3 is TGTGCCAGCAGCTTCCATACCTCAGATACGCGGTATTTT. Its translation is CASSFHTSDTRYF.

On this clonotype: A read error may produce the germline difference seen at one junction end. The CDR3 DNA is TGTGCCTGGAGTCCCTCGGCGGGGGGGGTTTTGGACGAGCAGTCCTTC. It specifies CAWSPSAGGVLDEQSF. The rearrangement links TRBV30 to TRBJ2-7, with 9 bases that match TRBD2. The CDR3 totals 16 residues. Germline CDR1 and CDR2: GTSNPN and SVGIG (reference sequence).

This clonotype came up many times. The chain carries TRBV28 and TRBJ1-2, with a weak D call TRBD1 (6 bases). V was clipped by 2 bases and J by 2 bases, with 12 bases between them. CDR1 is MDHEN, CDR2 SYDVKM, per germline. CDR3 length: 15 residues. CDR3: CASSLSGRGNYGYTF. The CDR3 nucleotides are TGTGCCAGCAGTTTAAGCGGCAGGGGAAACTATGGCTACACCTTC.

CDR3 amino acids: CASSLYPTGRRSGANVLTF. The CDR3 DNA reads as TGTGCCAGCAGTTTATATCCGACAGGGAGAAGGTCTGGGGCCAACGTCCTGACTTTC. J is TRBJ2-6 and V is TRBV12-3 or TRBV12-4; TRBD1 agrees at 7 bases. J lost 1 base, V lost 2 bases, and 11 bases had no gene match. This CDR3 is built from 19 residues.

CDR3 sequence: CASSYSYEKLFF. Written as DNA, the CDR3 is TGTGCCAGCAGTTACTCGTATGAAAAACTGTTTTTT. The chain recombines TRBV6-5 with TRBJ1-4; D is undetermined. Trimming pared 0 bases from V and 6 bases from J, leaving 2 bases between. Germline loops: CDR1 MNHEY, CDR2 SVGAGI. The CDR3 consists of 12 residues.

The chain links TRBV28 to TRBJ2-3; D remains unclear. The germline gives CDR1 MDHEN, CDR2 SYDVKM. V lost 2 bases and J 2 bases, leaving 11 bases between the germline ends. There are 15 residues in the CDR3. The CDR3 nucleotides are TGTGCCAGCAGTTTACTAGGATCCAACACAGATACGCAGTATTTT. Its translation is CASSLLGSNTDTQYF.

There are many counts of this clonotype. This chain joins TRBV20-1 and TRBJ2-2; D is unclear. Germline loops: CDR1 DFQATT, CDR2 SNEGSKA (reference sequence). V dropped 2 bases and J dropped 2 bases, with 15 bases sitting between them. The CDR3 is 16 amino acids. The CDR3 loop reads CSARSRPSANTGELFF. The DNA of the CDR3 is TGCAGTGCTAGAAGTAGGCCCTCAGCAAACACCGGGGAGCTGTTTTTT.

This clonotype was seen repeatedly, ten times or more. The chain has TRBV7-2 and TRBJ2-5, with TRBD2 matching 9 bases. The CDR3 runs to 20 residues. Germline V gives CDR1 SGHTA, CDR2 FQGNSA. V trimming: 4 bases; J trimming: 2 bases; junction bases outside the gene matches: 20. DNA for the CDR3: TGTGCCAGCAGCTCGAGGGGGTTTAGCGGGAGAGGGGGGGTTCAAGAGACCCAGTACTTC. It translates to CASSSRGFSGRGGVQETQYF.

This clonotype has a handful of counts. The rearrangement joins TRBV10-2 to TRBJ2-2, with D tentatively TRBD1 (5 bases). Between the trimmed V and J ends, which lost 5 bases and 8 bases, there was a span of 12 bases. The germline V gene encodes CDR1 WSHSY and CDR2 SAAADI. The CDR3 loop spans 13 amino acids. The CDR3 sequence is CASSPDNSGELFF. CDR3 DNA: TGCGCCAGCAGTCCGGACAATTCAGGGGAGCTGTTTTTT.

The table lists this clonotype with a few counts. J is TRBJ1-6 and V is TRBV6-6, with a possible D match to TRBD1 (5 bases). Germline CDR1 reads MNHNY; CDR2 reads SVGAGI (reference sequence). With 0 bases removed from V and 8 bases from J, the gap between germline ends came to 11 bases. CDR3 length: 15 amino acids. The chain's CDR3 is CASSYSWGRYSPLHF. CDR3 DNA sequence: TGTGCCAGCAGTTACTCTTGGGGCAGATATTCACCCCTCCACTTT.

This clonotype has a count of ten or more. This chain uses TRBV13 with TRBJ1-3; D is perhaps TRBD1 (5 bases). CDR1 is PRHDT and CDR2 is FYEKMQ in the germline V gene (reference sequence). The CDR3 length is 11 residues. The CDR3 bases are TGTGCTGGGGGGTCCGGAAACACCATATATTTT. This codes for CAGGSGNTIYF.

The J gene is TRBJ2-3, the V gene TRBV7-3; D is perhaps TRBD2 (6 bases). The V end was cut by 1 base, the J end by 2 bases, with 13 bases between. Germline lookup yields CDR1 SGHTA and CDR2 FQGTGA. CDR3 length: 16 amino acids. CDR3 protein: CASSLREAGLTDTQYF. In DNA form, the CDR3 reads TGTGCCAGCAGCTTAAGGGAGGCGGGTCTCACAGATACGCAGTATTTT.

This clonotype was detected many times. The chain combines TRBV7-9 with TRBJ2-5; tentatively, D is TRBD2 (6 bases). The CDR3 totals 12 residues. The V end lost 4 bases, the J end lost 7 bases, and 10 bases lay between the germline ends. Germline assignment: CDR1 SEHNR and CDR2 FQNEAQ (reference sequence). The CDR3 is CASSSDGGTQYF. The CDR3 nucleotides are TGTGCCAGCAGCTCGGACGGGGGGACCCAGTACTTC.

This clonotype was observed at least ten times. The CDR3 region has the DNA TGTGCCAGCAGCCCAGATCTATCTGGCCTGGGGGGCTACACCTTC. This sequence encodes CASSPDLSGLGGYTF. This rearrangement joins TRBV9 to TRBJ1-2; D gene uncertain. CDR3 length: 15 amino acids. Trimming pared 4 bases from V and 8 bases from J, leaving 21 bases between. Germline V gene data show CDR1 as SGDLS and CDR2 as YYNGEE.

The sample holds many counts of this clonotype. The CDR3 DNA is TGTGCCAGCAGTGAAGCGCCCAGGGGGGATCGGCCCCAGCATTTT. Translating it yields CASSEAPRGDRPQHF. The chain combines TRBV6-1 with TRBJ1-5; 7 nucleotides agree with TRBD1. Trimming took 0 bases from V and 9 from J; bases not matched to a gene: 8. The CDR3 runs 15 residues. The germline gives CDR1 MNHNS, CDR2 SASEGT.

This clonotype was recorded at least ten times. The chain links TRBV29-1 to TRBJ1-2; tentatively, D is TRBD1 (6 bases). The CDR3 contains 12 residues. The germline CDR1 and CDR2 sequences are SQVTM and ANQGSEA. Trimming took 4 bases from V and 4 from J, leaving 10 bases between them. CDR3 DNA sequence: TGCAGCGTTGGGACAGCTGCCTATGGCTACACCTTC. Protein product: CSVGTAAYGYTF. Together with reference TRBV29-1 and TRBJ1-2, the CDR3 gives the full variable domain: SAVISQKPSRDICQRGTSLTIQCQVDSQVTMMFWYRQQPGQSLTLIATANQGSEATYESGFVIDKFPISRPNLTFSTLTVSNMSPEDSSIYLCSVGTAAYGYTFGSGTRLTVV.

In this sample, this clonotype turned up many times. The chain recombines TRBV11-2 with TRBJ2-1, with D unclear. Germline CDR1 is SGHAT and CDR2 is FQNNGV. This CDR3 spans 18 amino acids. With 0 bases removed from V and 1 base from J, the gap between germline ends came to 16 bases. This CDR3 is CASSLEYGSPSSYNEQFF. Written as DNA, the CDR3 is TGTGCCAGCAGCTTAGAGTACGGCAGCCCCTCTTCCTACAATGAGCAGTTCTTC.

This clonotype was seen ten or more times. The chain is built from TRBV4-1 and TRBJ1-4; the match to TRBD1 covers 10 bases. The CDR3 length is 17 residues. J lost 0 bases, V lost 4 bases, and 5 bases had no gene match. Germline CDR1 MGHRA, CDR2 YSYEKL. This chain's CDR3 is CASSPPGQGPTNEKLFF. DNA for the CDR3: TGCGCCAGCAGCCCTCCGGGACAGGGGCCAACTAATGAAAAACTGTTTTTT.